Sequencing of this TCR beta chain was carried out in a study of CD8 T cells in Susac syndrome (dated by TCRdb to the late 2010s). Regarding the study in general: Repertoire sequencing was used to test whether CD8+ T cell activation and differentiation in Susac syndrome was antigen driven. The clonality of the CD8+ T cell repertoire was compared across more than 9 healthy donors, roughly 14 Susac syndrome patients and roughly 16 multiple sclerosis patients.

Of note for this clonotype: Which antigen it targets is not known. Base-call qualities are not available, and no considerably larger clone is one nucleotide away.

Overall study results and their limits: The number of individuals in the TCR sequencing and HLA analysis was acknowledged as relatively small.

From its cysteine to its phenylalanine, the CDR3 spans 15 amino acids. This entry keeps only the CDR3 DNA: 45 bases, framed from base 1. From a lookup of the germline V gene, CDR1 and CDR2 are SGHAT and FQNNGV. V is pared back by 1 base and J by 6 bases, with 16 bases lying between the germline termini. Peripheral blood CD8+ and CD4+ T cells from healthy donors, Susac syndrome patients and multiple sclerosis patients were profiled using high-throughput TCR beta sequencing. Treatment-naive patients with stable or active relapsing-remitting disease fulfilling revised McDonald criteria were used as multiple sclerosis controls. Bulk CD8+ and CD4+ T cells were purified by magnetic negative isolation, while CD8+ TEMRA cells were enriched using FACS. Blood was collected in EDTA tubes and processed within 24 hours, with PBMCs isolated through density gradient centrifugation. PBMCs intended for TCR sequencing were cryopreserved in liquid nitrogen and thawed later in a water bath at 37 degrees C. A purity of at least 90% was achieved for sorted or isolated CD4+, CD8+ and CD8+ TEMRA cells.

RNA was extracted with the RNeasy kit and roughly 0.45 to 1 ug was reverse transcribed using random hexamers. The immunoSEQ multiplex PCR assay, covering 54 Vbeta and 13 Jbeta segments, was used to amplify TCR beta CDR3 regions. PCR amplification bias was corrected by using a synthetic template baseline for primer optimization and computational correction. The study's processing was this. Reads were assigned to V, D and J genes according to IMGT and analyzed in immunoSEQ Analyzer, with only productive sequences retained. Clonality was computed as one minus Shannon entropy normalized by log2 of the number of productive unique sequences. Public and private clones were assessed among the 100 most prevalent clones of each patient and control. Clones were defined as Susac-specific if absent from the healthy and MS cohorts, from 1052 published viral clones and from other ImmuneACCESS disease sequences. TCRdb reran the public reads through fastp at Q25 and MiXCR, keeping productive beta chains. Rows merge per CDR3 protein into single entries with the most common DNA and genes. Clone size and V and J calls follow TCRdb, not the original study. Across this sample there are tens of thousands of distinct CDR3 sequences, with roughly 91% seen only once. The ten largest make up around 0.49% of the sample.

The rearranged chain carries TRBV11-2 and TRBJ2-7, with no confident D gene call. The sequence was obtained from a human donor with multiple sclerosis. The sequenced sample was CD8+ T cells from PBMCs. Here is the DNA: TGTGCCAGCAGCTTAGTTGGAGATGAGGTCAGCGAGCAGTACTTC. Its protein product is CASSLVGDEVSEQYF.